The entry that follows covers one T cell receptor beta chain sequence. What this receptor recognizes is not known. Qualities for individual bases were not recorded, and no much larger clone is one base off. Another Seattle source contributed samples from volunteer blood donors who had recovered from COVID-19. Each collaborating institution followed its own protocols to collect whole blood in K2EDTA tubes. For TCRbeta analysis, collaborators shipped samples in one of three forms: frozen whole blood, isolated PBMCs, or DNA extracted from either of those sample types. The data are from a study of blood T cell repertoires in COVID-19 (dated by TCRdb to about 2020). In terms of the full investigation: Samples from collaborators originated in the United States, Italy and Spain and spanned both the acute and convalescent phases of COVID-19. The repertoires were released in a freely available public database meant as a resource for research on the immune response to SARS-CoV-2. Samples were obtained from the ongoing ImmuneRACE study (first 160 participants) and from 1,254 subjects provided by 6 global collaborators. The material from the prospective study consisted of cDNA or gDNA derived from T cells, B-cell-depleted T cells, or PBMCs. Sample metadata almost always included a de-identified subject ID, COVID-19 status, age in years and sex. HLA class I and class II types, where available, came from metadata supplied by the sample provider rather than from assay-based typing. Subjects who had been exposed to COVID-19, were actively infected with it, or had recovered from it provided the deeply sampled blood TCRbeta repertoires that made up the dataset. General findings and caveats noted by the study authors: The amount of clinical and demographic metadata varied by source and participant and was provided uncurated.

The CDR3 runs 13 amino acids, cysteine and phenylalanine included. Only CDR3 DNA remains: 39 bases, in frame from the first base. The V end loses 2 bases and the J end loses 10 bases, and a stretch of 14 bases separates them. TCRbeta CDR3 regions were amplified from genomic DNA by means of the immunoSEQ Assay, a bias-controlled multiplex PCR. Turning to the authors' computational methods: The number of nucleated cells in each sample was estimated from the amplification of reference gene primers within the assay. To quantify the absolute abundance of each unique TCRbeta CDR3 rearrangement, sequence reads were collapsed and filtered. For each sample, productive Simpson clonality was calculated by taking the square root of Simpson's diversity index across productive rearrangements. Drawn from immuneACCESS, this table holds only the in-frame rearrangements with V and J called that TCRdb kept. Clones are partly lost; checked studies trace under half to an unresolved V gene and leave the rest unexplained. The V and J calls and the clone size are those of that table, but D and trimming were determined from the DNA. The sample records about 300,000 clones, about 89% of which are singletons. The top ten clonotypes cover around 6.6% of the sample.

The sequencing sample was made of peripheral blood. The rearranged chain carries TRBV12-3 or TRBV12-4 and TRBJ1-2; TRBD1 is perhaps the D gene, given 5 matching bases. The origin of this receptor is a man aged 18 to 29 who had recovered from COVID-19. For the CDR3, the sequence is CASSLSTGGYYTF. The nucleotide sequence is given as TGTGCCAGCAGTTTAAGTACAGGAGGGTACTACACCTTC.